This TCR beta chain was recovered during a study of PD-1 blockade in mismatch repair-deficient tumors. TCRdb's table, derived via immunoSEQ multiplex PCR, lists solely in-frame clones and lacks some. Of roughly 120,000 clones listed, about 90% were seen once; the top ten hold about 10%. A single count supports this clone. A few pembrolizumab responders had their TCRs sequenced. V was cut by 4 bases and J by 0 bases, with 10 bases left in between. The germline V gene has CDR1 LGHNA and CDR2 YSLEER. CDR3 length equals 15 residues. The sequence was collected from an adult with mismatch repair-deficient cancer. Sample: peripheral blood, taken approximately 72 weeks after starting pembrolizumab. This chain uses TRBV4-3 with TRBJ2-1, with D unclear. The CDR3 DNA sequence: TGCGCCAGCAGCCTAGGGATGAGCTCCTACAATGAGCAGTTCTTC. It encodes CASSLGMSSYNEQFF.